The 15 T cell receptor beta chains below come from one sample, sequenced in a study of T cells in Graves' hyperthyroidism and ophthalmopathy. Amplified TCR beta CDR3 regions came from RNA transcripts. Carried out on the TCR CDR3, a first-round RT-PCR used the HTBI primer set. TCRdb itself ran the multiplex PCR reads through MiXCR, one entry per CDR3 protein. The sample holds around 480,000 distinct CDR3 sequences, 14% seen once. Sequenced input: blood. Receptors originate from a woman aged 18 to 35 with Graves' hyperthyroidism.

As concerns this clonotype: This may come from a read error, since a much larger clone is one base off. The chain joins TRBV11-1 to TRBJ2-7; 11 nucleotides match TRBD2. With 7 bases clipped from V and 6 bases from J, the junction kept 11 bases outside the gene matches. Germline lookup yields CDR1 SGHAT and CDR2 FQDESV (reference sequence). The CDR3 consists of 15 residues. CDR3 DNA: TGTGCCAGCACGTACGGGACTAGCGGCCCCTGCGAGCAGTACTTC. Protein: CASTYGTSGPCEQYF. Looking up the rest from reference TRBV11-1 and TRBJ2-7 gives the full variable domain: EAEVAQSPRYKITEKSQAVAFWCDPISGHATLYWYRQILGQGPELLVQFQDESVVDDSQLPKDRFSAERLKGVDSTLKIQPAELGDSAMYLCASTYGTSGPCEQYFGPGTRLTVT.

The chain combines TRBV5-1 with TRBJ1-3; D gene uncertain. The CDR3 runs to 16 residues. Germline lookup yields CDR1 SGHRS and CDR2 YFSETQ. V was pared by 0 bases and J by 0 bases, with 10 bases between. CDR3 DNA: TGCGCCAGCAGCTTGGTGGGCCAGCTCTCTGGAAACACCATATATTTT. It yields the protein CASSLVGQLSGNTIYF.

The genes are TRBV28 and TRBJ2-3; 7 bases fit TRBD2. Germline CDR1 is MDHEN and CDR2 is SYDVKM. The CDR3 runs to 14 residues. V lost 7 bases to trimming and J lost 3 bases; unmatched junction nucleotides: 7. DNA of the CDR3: TGTGCCAGCATCCTGGGGCGGGAGACAGATACGCAGTATTTT. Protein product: CASILGRETDTQYF.

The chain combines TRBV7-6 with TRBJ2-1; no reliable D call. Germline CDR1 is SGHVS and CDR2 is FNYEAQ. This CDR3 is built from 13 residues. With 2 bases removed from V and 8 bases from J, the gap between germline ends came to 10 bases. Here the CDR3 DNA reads TGTGCCAGCAGCTTAACGGGCTGGGATGAGCAGTTCTTC. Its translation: CASSLTGWDEQFF.

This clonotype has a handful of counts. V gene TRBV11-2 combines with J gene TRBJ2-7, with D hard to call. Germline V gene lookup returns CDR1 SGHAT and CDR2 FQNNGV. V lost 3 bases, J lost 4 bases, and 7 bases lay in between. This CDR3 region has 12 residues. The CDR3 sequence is CASSLNWYEQYF. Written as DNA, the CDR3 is TGTGCCAGCAGCTTGAACTGGTACGAGCAGTACTTC.

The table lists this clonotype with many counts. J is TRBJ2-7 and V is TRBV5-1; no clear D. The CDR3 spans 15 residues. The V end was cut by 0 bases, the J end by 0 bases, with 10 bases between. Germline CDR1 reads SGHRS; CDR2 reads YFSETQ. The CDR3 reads CASSLAEWDSYEQYF. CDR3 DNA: TGCGCCAGCAGCTTGGCCGAATGGGACTCCTACGAGCAGTACTTC. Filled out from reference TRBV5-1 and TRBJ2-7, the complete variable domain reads KAGVTQTPRYLIKTRGQQVTLSCSPISGHRSVSWYQQTPGQGLQFLFEYFSETQRNKGNFPGRFSGRQFSNSRSEMNVSTLELGDSALYLCASSLAEWDSYEQYFGPGTRLTVT.

The CDR3 DNA reads TGTGCCAGCGTTCTAGCGGGCAATGAGCAGTTCTTC. This encodes CASVLAGNEQFF. V and J are TRBV7-9 and TRBJ2-1; 8 bases line up with TRBD2. This CDR3 has 12 residues. With V trimmed by 8 bases and J by 6 bases, 3 bases remained unmatched. CDR1 SEHNR and CDR2 FQNEAQ come from the germline V gene (reference sequence).

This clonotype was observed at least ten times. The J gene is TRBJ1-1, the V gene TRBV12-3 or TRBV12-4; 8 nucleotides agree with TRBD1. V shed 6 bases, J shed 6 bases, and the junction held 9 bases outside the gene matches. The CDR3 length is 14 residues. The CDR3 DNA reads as TGTGCCAGCAGCCCAGGGGGCGCTTGGTCTGAAGCTTTCTTT. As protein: CASSPGGAWSEAFF.

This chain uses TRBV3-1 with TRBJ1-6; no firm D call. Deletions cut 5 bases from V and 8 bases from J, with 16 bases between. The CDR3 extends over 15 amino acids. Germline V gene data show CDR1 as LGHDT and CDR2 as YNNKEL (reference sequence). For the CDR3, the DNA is TGTGCCAGCAGCGATCGTCCGTTCCAGGATTCACCCCTCCACTTT. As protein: CASSDRPFQDSPLHF.

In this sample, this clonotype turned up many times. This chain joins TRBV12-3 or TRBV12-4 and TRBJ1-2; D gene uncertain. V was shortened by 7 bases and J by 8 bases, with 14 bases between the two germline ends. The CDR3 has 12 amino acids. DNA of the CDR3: TGTGCCAGCACCGCCGGGCACCAGGGCTACACCTTC. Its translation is CASTAGHQGYTF.

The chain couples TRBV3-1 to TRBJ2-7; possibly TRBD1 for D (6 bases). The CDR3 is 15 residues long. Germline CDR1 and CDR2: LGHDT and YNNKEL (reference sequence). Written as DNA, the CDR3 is TGTGGCAGCAGCCACAATTACAGGGTAATTGACGAGCAGTGCGTC. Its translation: CGSSHNYRVIDEQCV.

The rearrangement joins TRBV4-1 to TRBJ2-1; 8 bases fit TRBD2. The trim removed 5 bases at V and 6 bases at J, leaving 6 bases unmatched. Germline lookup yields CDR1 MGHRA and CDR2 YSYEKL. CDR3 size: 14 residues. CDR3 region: CASSSRGGSNEQFF. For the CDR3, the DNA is TGCGCCAGCAGCTCCCGGGGGGGATCCAATGAGCAGTTCTTC.

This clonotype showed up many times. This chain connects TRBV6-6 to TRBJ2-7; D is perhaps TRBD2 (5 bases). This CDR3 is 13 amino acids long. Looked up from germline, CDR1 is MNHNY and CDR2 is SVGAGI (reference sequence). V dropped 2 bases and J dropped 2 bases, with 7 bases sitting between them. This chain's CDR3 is CASSYGSPYEQYF. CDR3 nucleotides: TGTGCCAGCAGTTACGGGAGCCCCTACGAGCAGTACTTC.

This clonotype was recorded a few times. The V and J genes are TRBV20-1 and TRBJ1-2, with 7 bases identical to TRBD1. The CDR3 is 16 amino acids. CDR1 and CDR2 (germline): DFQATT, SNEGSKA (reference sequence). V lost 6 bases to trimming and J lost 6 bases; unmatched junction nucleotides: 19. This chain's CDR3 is CSAGGGPGQFGDGYTF. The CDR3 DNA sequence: TGCAGTGCAGGCGGTGGGCCGGGACAGTTTGGAGATGGCTACACCTTC.

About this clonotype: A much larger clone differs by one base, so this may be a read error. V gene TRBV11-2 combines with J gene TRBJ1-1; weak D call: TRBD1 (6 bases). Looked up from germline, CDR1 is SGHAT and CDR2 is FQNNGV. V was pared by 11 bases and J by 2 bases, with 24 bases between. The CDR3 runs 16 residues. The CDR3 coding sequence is TGTGCCGCCAGAAAGGGCAGGGGCCTGTCTAACACTGAAGCTTTCTTT. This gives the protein CAARKGRGLSNTEAFF.